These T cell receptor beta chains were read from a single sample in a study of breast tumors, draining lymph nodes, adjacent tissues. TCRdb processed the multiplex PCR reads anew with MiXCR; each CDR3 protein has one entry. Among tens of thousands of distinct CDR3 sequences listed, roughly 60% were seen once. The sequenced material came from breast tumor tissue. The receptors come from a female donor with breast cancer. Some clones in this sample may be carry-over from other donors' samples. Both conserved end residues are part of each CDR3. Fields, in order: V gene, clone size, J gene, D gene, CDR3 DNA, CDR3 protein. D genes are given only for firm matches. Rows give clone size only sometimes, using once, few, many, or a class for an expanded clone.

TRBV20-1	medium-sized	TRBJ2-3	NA	TGCAGTGCCCCCGGGACTAGCACAGATACGCAGTATTTT	CSAPGTSTDTQYF
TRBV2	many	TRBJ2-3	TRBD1	TGTGCCAGCAGCTCCGACAGGGTTAGCACAGATACGCAGTATTTT	CASSSDRVSTDTQYF
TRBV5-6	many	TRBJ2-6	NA	TGTGCCAGCAGCTTGGGAATTATGACTTCTGGGGCCAACGTCCTGACTTTC	CASSLGIMTSGANVLTF
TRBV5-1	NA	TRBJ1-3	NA	TGCGCCAGCAGCTTGACGGGACTCCAAGGAAACACCATATATTTT	CASSLTGLQGNTIYF
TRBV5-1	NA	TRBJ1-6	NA	TGCGCCAGCAGCTTGGGGTCAGGGTATTCCCCCCTCCACTTT	CASSLGSGYSPLHF
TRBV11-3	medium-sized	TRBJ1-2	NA	TGTGCCAGCAGCTTAGAGGCAACTTATGGCTACACCTTC	CASSLEATYGYTF
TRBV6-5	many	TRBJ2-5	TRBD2	TGTGCCAGCAGCCCTAGCGGGGGGGCCCGGGAGACCCAGTACTTC	CASSPSGGARETQYF
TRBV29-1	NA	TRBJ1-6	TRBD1	TGCAGCGTTCAGACCGGGACAGGGGCTTCCCAAATCAATTCACCCCTCCACTTT	CSVQTGTGASQINSPLHF
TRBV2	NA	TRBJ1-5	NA	TGTGCCAGCAGTGAACCGACAGGTAGCAATCAGCCCCAGCATTTT	CASSEPTGSNQPQHF
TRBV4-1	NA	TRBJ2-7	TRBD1	TGCGCCAGCAGCCAAGAAGGGACAGGGCCCTACGAGCAGTACTTC	CASSQEGTGPYEQYF
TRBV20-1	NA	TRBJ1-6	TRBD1	TGCAGTGCCCGCAGGGGGGAGTCACCCCTCCACTTT	CSARRGESPLHF
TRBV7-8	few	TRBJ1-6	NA	TGTGCCAGCAGCTTAGGTCAGGTCAAGGCTTATAATTCACCCCTCCACTTT	CASSLGQVKAYNSPLHF
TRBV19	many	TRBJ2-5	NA	TGTGCCAGTAGTATAGCGGGATTGAGGGGGACCCAGTACTTC	CASSIAGLRGTQYF
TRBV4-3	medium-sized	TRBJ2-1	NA	TGCGCCAGCAGCTTACGTCCGGGACGGCGCGAGTTCTTC	CASSLRPGRREFF
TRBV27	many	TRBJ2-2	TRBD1	TGTGCCAGCAGTTTATGGACAGGGGCGGGCACCGGGGAGCTGTTTTTT	CASSLWTGAGTGELFF
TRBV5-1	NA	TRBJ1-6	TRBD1	TGCGCCAGCAGCTTGGGCGACAGGGACTATAATTCACCCCTCCACTTT	CASSLGDRDYNSPLHF
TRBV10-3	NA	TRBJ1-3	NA	TGTGCCACCAACAGGGATGGAGGAAACACCATATATTTT	CATNRDGGNTIYF